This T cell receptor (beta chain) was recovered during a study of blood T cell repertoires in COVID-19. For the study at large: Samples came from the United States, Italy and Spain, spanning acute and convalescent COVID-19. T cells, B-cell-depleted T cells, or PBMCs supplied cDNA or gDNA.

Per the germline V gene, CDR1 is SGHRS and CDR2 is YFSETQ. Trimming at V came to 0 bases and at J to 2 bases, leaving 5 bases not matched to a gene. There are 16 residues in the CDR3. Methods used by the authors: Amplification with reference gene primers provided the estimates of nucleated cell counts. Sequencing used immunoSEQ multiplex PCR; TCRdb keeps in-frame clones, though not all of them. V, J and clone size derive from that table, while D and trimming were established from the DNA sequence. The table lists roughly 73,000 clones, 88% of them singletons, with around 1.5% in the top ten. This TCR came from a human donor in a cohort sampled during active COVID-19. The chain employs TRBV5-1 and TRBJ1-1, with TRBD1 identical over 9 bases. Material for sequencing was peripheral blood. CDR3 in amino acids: CASSLAGQGINTEAFF. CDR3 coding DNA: TGCGCCAGCAGCTTGGCGGGACAGGGAATTAACACTGAAGCTTTCTTT.